A single sample is the source of the 12 T cell receptor beta chains below, sequenced in a study of cytomegalovirus exposure and HLA in healthy donors. The PCR made use of 60 Vbeta and 13 Jbeta primers. Produced via immunoSEQ multiplex PCR; TCRdb's table is partial and in-frame only. Of 55,000 to 85,000 clones in the sample, 75% to 80% were seen once. The sample taken for sequencing was PBMCs. The source is a man aged 18 to 30 in good health and CMV-seropositive.

This clone was seen only once. V is TRBV29-1 and J is TRBJ1-1, with a tentative D call TRBD1 (5 bases). The CDR3 extends over 12 amino acids. V dropped 1 base and J dropped 8 bases, with 11 bases sitting between them. Germline V gene lookup returns CDR1 SQVTM and CDR2 ANQGSEA. The CDR3 here is CSVEGRAIEAFF. CDR3 bases: TGCAGCGTTGAAGGCAGGGCAATAGAAGCTTTCTTT.

This clone came up a few times. The chain uses TRBV2 and TRBJ1-4; D not certain. Germline V gives CDR1 SNHLY, CDR2 FYNNEI. This CDR3 spans 12 amino acids. Trimming removed 10 bases from V and 6 bases from J, with 12 bases in between. The CDR3 loop reads CATGPEDEKLFF. CDR3 DNA sequence: TGTGCCACCGGCCCGGAGGATGAAAAACTGTTTTTT.

The chain is built from TRBV6-5 and TRBJ2-1; TRBD1 aligns across 7 bases. CDR3 size: 14 residues. With 7 bases clipped from V and 5 bases from J, the junction kept 8 bases outside the gene matches. The V gene's germline CDR1 is MNHEY and CDR2 SVGAGI. The CDR3 loop reads CASKTDRVDNEQFF. The CDR3 DNA sequence: TGTGCCAGCAAAACCGACAGGGTCGACAATGAGCAGTTCTTC.

There are a few counts of this clone. The rearrangement uses TRBV4-1 and TRBJ1-4, with a possible D match to TRBD1 (6 bases). V was trimmed by 0 bases and J by 9 bases, leaving 14 bases between them. Per the germline V gene, CDR1 is MGHRA and CDR2 is YSYEKL. The CDR3 loop spans 15 amino acids. This CDR3 is CASSQETGSQKKLFF. DNA of the CDR3: TGCGCCAGCAGCCAAGAAACAGGGTCTCAGAAAAAACTGTTTTTT.

The rearrangement joins TRBV4-2 to TRBJ2-7; 7 nucleotides match TRBD1. The CDR3 spans 13 residues. The V segment lost 6 bases and the J segment 7 bases; nucleotides outside the gene matches: 9. CDR1 is LGHNA, CDR2 YNFKEQ, per germline. CDR3 nucleotide sequence: TGTGCCAGCAGAGACAGGGTAGTCGGGGAGCAGTACTTC. This encodes CASRDRVVGEQYF.

The rearrangement links TRBV29-1 to TRBJ1-1; 7 bases are shared with TRBD1. Germline V gene data show CDR1 as SQVTM and CDR2 as ANQGSEA. This CDR3 contains 12 residues. The trim removed 7 bases at V and 2 bases at J, leaving 4 bases unmatched. CDR3 DNA: TGCAGCGCCGGGACAGTTAACACTGAAGCTTTCTTT. As protein: CSAGTVNTEAFF. Drawing the rest from reference TRBV29-1 and TRBJ1-1, the complete variable domain is SAVISQKPSRDICQRGTSLTIQCQVDSQVTMMFWYRQQPGQSLTLIATANQGSEATYESGFVIDKFPISRPNLTFSTLTVSNMSPEDSSIYLCSAGTVNTEAFFGQGTRLTVV.

The rearrangement joins TRBV30 to TRBJ2-5; TRBD2 matches at 8 bases. Germline CDR1 and CDR2: GTSNPN and SVGIG (reference sequence). Losses at the gene ends were 1 base for V and 1 base for J; bases not matched to a gene: 2. This CDR3 spans 14 amino acids. The CDR3: CAWSARGGQETQYF. CDR3 in DNA: TGTGCCTGGAGTGCACGGGGGGGCCAAGAGACCCAGTACTTC.

This sequence joins TRBV13 and TRBJ2-7; 7 bases match TRBD2. In germline, CDR1 is PRHDT, CDR2 FYEKMQ (reference sequence). This CDR3 contains 14 residues. J lost 2 bases, V lost 5 bases, and 6 bases had no gene match. In nucleotides, the CDR3 is TGTGCCAGCAGCGGGCTGGCGGGGGCCTACGAGCAGTACTTC. This sequence encodes CASSGLAGAYEQYF.

This rearrangement joins TRBV4-2 to TRBJ2-2; weak D call: TRBD2 (6 bases). Germline V gene sequence: CDR1 LGHNA, CDR2 YNFKEQ. The CDR3 has 17 amino acids. Trimming shortened V by 0 bases and J by 0 bases, and 11 bases separated the two germline ends. Here the CDR3 reads CASSQENQRANTGELFF. The CDR3 DNA reads TGTGCCAGCAGCCAAGAGAACCAGCGGGCGAACACCGGGGAGCTGTTTTTT.

The chain is built from TRBV30 and TRBJ2-2; TRBD1 is a possible D gene (6 bases). Germline V gene sequence: CDR1 GTSNPN, CDR2 SVGIG (reference sequence). The CDR3 totals 13 residues. V shed 4 bases and J shed 3 bases, with 9 bases lying between them. DNA of the CDR3: TGTGCCTGGAACAGGGCCGACACCGGGGAGCTGTTTTTT. Its translation: CAWNRADTGELFF.

In its sample, this clone was seen a few times. The genes are TRBV6-1 and TRBJ2-1; TRBD1 agrees at 9 bases. CDR3 length equals 13 residues. Germline CDR1 and CDR2: MNHNS and SASEGT. V trimming: 8 bases; J trimming: 8 bases; junction bases outside the gene matches: 7. The CDR3 sequence: CASLRQGEDEQFF. CDR3 DNA: TGTGCCAGCCTAAGACAGGGGGAGGATGAGCAGTTCTTC.

The chain employs TRBV30 and TRBJ1-5; a weak D match, TRBD1 (5 bases). The CDR3 loop spans 16 amino acids. V was trimmed by 2 bases and J by 0 bases, leaving 14 bases between them. The germline V gene encodes CDR1 GTSNPN and CDR2 SVGIG (reference sequence). CDR3 nucleotides: TGTGCCTGGAGTAAAGACAGTTTCTATAGCAATCAGCCCCAGCATTTT. It encodes CAWSKDSFYSNQPQHF.